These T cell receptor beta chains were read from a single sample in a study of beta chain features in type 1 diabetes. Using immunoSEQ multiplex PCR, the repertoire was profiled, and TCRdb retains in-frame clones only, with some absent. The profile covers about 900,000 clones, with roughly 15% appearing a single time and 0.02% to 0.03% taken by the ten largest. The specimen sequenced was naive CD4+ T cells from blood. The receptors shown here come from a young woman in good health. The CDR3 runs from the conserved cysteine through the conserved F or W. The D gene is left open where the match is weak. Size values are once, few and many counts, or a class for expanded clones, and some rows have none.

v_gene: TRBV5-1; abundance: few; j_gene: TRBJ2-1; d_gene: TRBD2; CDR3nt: TGCGCCAGCAGCTTGTCGCCGGGAGGAAACAATGAGCAGTTCTTC; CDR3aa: CASSLSPGGNNEQFF
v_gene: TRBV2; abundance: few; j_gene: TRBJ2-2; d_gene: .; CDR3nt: TGTGCCAGCAGCTTACTAGAGGTGAACACCGGGGAGCTGTTTTTT; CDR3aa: CASSLLEVNTGELFF
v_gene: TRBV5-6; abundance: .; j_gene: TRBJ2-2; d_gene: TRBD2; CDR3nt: TGTGCCAGCAGCAAATTAGCGGGAGTCGGGGACACCGGGGAGCTGTTTTTT; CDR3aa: CASSKLAGVGDTGELFF
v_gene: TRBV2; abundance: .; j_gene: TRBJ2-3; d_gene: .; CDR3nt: TGTGCCAGCAGTGAAGCGCTTGGGGTCACAGATACGCAGTATTTT; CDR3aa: CASSEALGVTDTQYF
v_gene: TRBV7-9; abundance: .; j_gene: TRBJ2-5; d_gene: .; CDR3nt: TGTGCCAGCAGCTTAGCGTTCGAGACCCAGTACTTC; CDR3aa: CASSLAFETQYF
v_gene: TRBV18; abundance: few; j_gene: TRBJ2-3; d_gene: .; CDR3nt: TGTGCCAGCTCACCTTCATGGGGAGAAAGAGCGACAGATACGCAGTATTTT; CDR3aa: CASSPSWGERATDTQYF
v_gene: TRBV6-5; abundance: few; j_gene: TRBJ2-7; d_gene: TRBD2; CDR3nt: TGTGCCAGCAAAAAGGGACTAGTTTACGAGCAGTACTTC; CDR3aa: CASKKGLVYEQYF
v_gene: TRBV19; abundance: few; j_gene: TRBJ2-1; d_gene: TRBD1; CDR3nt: TGTGCCAGTACCCGGGGGACAGGAGTCTACAATGAGCAGTTCTTC; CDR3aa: CASTRGTGVYNEQFF
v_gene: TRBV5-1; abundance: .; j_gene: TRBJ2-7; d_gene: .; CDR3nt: TGCGCCAGCAGCCAACCAGGGGTTTTCTCCGAGCAGTACTTC; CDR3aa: CASSQPGVFSEQYF
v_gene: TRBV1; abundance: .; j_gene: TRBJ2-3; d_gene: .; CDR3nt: TGCACCAGCAGCCAACGGACTAGCGGGAGAGGATGCGCAGATACGCAGTATTTT; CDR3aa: CTSSQRTSGRGCADTQYF
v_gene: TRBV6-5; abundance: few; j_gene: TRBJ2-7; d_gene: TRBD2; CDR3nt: TGTGCCAGCAGCCCTTCGTGGACTAGCGGGAACGAGCAGTACTTC; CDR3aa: CASSPSWTSGNEQYF
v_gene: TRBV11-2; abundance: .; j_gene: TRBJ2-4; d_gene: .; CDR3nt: TGTGCCAGCAGCCGCGAGGACATCGGCAAAAACATTCAGTACTTC; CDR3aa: CASSREDIGKNIQYF
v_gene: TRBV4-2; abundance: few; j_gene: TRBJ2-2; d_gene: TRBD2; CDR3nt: TGTGCCAGCAGCCAACTAGCGGGAGTCACCGGGGAGCTGTTTTTT; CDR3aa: CASSQLAGVTGELFF
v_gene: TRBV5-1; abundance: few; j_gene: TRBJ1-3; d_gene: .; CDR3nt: TGCGCCAGCAGCACCGGGACTCGGAACACCATATATTTT; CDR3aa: CASSTGTRNTIYF
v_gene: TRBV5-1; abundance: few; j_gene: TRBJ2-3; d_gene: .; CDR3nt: TGCGCCAGCAGCTTTAGCACAGATACGCAGTATTTT; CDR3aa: CASSFSTDTQYF
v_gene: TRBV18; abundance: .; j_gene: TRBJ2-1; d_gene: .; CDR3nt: TGTGCCAGCTCACTCGGCCAGGGGGGGAACAATGAGCAGTTCTTC; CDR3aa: CASSLGQGGNNEQFF
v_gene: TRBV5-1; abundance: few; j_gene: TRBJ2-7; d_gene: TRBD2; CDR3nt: TGCGCCAGCAGCTTTGCGGCTAGCGGGGGAATTCACGAGCAGTACTTC; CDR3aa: CASSFAASGGIHEQYF
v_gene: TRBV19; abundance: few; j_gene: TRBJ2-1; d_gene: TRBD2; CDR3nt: TGTGCCAGTAGTATAGTCGGGACTAGCGGGAGTGGGTACAATGAGCAGTTCTTC; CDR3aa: CASSIVGTSGSGYNEQFF
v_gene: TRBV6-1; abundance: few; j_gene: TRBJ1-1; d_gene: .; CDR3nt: TGTGCCAGCAGCGGTGACAACATGAACACTGAAGCTTTCTTT; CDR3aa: CASSGDNMNTEAFF
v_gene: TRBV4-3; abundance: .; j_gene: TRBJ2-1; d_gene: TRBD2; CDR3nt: TGCGCCAGCAGCCAAGAACAGGGACTAGGTAATGAGCAGTTCTTC; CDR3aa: CASSQEQGLGNEQFF
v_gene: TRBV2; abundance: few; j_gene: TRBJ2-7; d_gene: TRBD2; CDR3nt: TGTGCCAGCAGTGAACAACTAGCGGGAGGTGAGCAGTACTTC; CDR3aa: CASSEQLAGGEQYF
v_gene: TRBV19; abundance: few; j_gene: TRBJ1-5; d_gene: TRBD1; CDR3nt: TGTGCCAGTAGTCGTGACAGGGGGAATCAGCCCCAGCATTTT; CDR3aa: CASSRDRGNQPQHF
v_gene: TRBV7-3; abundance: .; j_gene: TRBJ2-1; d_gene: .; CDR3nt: TGTGCCAGCAGCTTAACCCTAGTCCCCCGCAATGAGCAGTTCTTC; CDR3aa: CASSLTLVPRNEQFF
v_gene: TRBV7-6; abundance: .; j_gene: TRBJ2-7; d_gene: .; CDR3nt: TGTGCCAGCAGCCCCCAGGGTGGGAACTACGAGCAGTACTTC; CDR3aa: CASSPQGGNYEQYF
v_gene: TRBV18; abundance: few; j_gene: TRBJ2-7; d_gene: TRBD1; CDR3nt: TGTGCCAGCGGGACAGGGGTTGCCTACGAGCAGTACTTC; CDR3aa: CASGTGVAYEQYF
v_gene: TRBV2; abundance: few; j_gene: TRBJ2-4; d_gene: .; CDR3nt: TGTGCCAGCAGTGGGCGGATCAAAAACATTCAGTACTTC; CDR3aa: CASSGRIKNIQYF
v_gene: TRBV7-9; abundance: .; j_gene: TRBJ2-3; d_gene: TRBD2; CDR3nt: TGTGCCAGCAGCTCCGGGGCTGCTAGCGGGAGCACAGATACGCAGTATTTT; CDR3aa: CASSSGAASGSTDTQYF
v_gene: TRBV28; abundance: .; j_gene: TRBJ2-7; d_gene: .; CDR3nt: TGTGCCAGCAGTCCACACAGGGTACCCCTCTCCTACGAGCAGTACTTC; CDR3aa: CASSPHRVPLSYEQYF
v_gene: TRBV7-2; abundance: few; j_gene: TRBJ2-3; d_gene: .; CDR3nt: TGTGCCAGCAGCTTAGCGAGGACAGAGGACACAGATACGCAGTATTTT; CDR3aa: CASSLARTEDTDTQYF
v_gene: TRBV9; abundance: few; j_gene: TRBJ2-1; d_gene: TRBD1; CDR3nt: TGTGCCAGCAGCCCGTACCGGGACAGATACAATGAGCAGTTCTTC; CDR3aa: CASSPYRDRYNEQFF
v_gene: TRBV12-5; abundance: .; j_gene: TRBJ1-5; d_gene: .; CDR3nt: TGTGCTAGTGGTTTGGGTCTTCAGCCCCAGCATTTT; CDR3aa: CASGLGLQPQHF
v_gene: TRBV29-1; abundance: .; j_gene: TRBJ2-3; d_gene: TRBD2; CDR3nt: TGCAGCGTGGAATATAGCGGGAGCATGGGAGATACGCAGTATTTT; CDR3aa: CSVEYSGSMGDTQYF
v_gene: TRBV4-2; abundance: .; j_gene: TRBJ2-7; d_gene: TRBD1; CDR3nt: TGTGCCAGCAGCCACCCGGGACAGGGGGATTTCTACGAGCAGTACTTC; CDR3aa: CASSHPGQGDFYEQYF
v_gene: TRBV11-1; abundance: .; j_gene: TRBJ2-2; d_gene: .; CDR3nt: TGTGCCAGCAGCTTAGGGTTCACAATCCCGAACACCGGGGAGCTGTTTTTT; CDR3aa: CASSLGFTIPNTGELFF
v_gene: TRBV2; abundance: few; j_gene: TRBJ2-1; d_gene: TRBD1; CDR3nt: TGTGCCAGCAGGACAGGGTCGGATGAGCAGTTCTTC; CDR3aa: CASRTGSDEQFF
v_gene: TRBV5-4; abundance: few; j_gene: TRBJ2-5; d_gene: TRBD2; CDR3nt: TGTGCCAGCAGCTTGGTTGGACTAGCGGGAGTTGAGACCCAGTACTTC; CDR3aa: CASSLVGLAGVETQYF
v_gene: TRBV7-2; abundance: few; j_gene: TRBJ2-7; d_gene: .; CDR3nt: TGTGCCAGCAGCTTAGAAGGGGGGATCTCCTGGTACGAGCAGTACTTC; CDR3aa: CASSLEGGISWYEQYF
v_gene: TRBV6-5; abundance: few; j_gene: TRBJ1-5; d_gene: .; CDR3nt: TGTGCCAGCAGTTACAGTCCTGGGCAGCCCCAGCATTTT; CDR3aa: CASSYSPGQPQHF
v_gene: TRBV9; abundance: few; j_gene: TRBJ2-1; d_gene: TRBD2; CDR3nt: TGTGCCAGCAGCGTAGAGCTAGCGGGAGGGCCCCAGTTCTTC; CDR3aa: CASSVELAGGPQFF
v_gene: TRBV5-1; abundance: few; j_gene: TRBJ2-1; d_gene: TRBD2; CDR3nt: TGCGCCAGCAGCTTTACCACTAGCGGGAGAGGTGAGCAGTTCTTC; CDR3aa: CASSFTTSGRGEQFF
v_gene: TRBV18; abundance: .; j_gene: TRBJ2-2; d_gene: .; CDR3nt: TGTGCCAGCTCACCATCGGTGGAGTCAGGGGAGCTGTTTTTT; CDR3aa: CASSPSVESGELFF
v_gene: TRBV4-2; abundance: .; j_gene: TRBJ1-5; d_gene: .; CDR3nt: TGTGCCAGCAGCCAGGTCGGTCGGGGACAGCCCCAGCATTTT; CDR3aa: CASSQVGRGQPQHF
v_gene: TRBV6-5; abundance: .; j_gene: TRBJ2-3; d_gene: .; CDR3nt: TGTGCCAGCAGTTCTATCGTAGGCACAGATACGCAGTATTTT; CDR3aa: CASSSIVGTDTQYF
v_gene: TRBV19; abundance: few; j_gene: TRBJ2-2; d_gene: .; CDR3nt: TGTGCCAGTAGTATCATCACCGGGGAGCTGTTTTTT; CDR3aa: CASSIITGELFF
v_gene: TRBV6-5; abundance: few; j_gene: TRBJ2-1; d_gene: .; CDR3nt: TGTGCCAGCAGTTACTCGGGGGACGAGCAGTTCTTC; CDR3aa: CASSYSGDEQFF
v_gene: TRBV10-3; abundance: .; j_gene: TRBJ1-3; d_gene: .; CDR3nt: TGTGCCATCAGTGAGCCCCTGGCGAACGGAAACACCATATATTTT; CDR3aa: CAISEPLANGNTIYF